These 27 T cell receptor beta chains were sequenced from one sample in a study of blood T cell repertoires in COVID-19. Measured with immunoSEQ multiplex PCR; TCRdb has only the in-frame clones, and not every one. This table has 200,000 to 250,000 clones, roughly 84% appearing once. Sample: PBMCs or T cells enriched from blood (not recorded which). The receptors stem from a woman in her thirties or forties who had recovered from COVID-19.

The rearrangement uses TRBV9 and TRBJ2-7; 7 nucleotides line up with TRBD2. Germline lookup yields CDR1 SGDLS and CDR2 YYNGEE. This CDR3 has 16 amino acids. V dropped 3 bases and J dropped 2; count of bases not matched to a gene: 11. The CDR3 coding sequence is TGTGCCAGCAGCGCCGGGGGGACTGCGGGAGCCTACGAGCAGTACTTC. Protein sequence: CASSAGGTAGAYEQYF. Full variable domain (outside the CDR3, taken from reference TRBV9 and TRBJ2-7): DSGVTQTPKHLITATGQRVTLRCSPRSGDLSVYWYQQSLDQGLQFLIQYYNGEERAKGNILERFSAQQFPDLHSELNLSSLELGDSALYFCASSAGGTAGAYEQYFGPGTRLTVT.

This clone was recorded only once. V and J are TRBV7-2 and TRBJ1-6, with TRBD1 matching 7 bases. V shed 4 bases and J 0 bases; nucleotides not matched to a gene: 6. This CDR3 is 17 amino acids long. From germline, CDR1 is SGHTA and CDR2 FQGNSA. The CDR3 protein is CASSSYRGSSYNSPLHF. Here the CDR3 DNA reads TGTGCCAGCAGCTCTTACAGGGGAAGCTCCTATAATTCACCCCTCCACTTT.

The chain joins TRBV2 to TRBJ2-1, with D possibly matching TRBD2 (6 bases). The CDR3 runs 14 residues. Germline V lookup: CDR1 SNHLY, CDR2 FYNNEI. Deletions cut 10 bases from V and 4 bases from J, with 17 bases between. CDR3 region: CATKAGQLYNEQFF. In DNA form, the CDR3 reads TGTGCCACCAAAGCGGGTCAACTTTACAATGAGCAGTTCTTC.

The chain uses TRBV11-3 and TRBJ2-6; 9 bases agree with TRBD2. V dropped 5 bases and J dropped 1; count of bases not matched to a gene: 12. The CDR3 has 19 residues. Germline CDR1 SGHNT, CDR2 YENEEA. The CDR3, as DNA: TGTGCCAGCAGCCCTACCTTAGCGGGAGCACTTTCTGGGGCCAACGTCCTGACTTTC. Protein: CASSPTLAGALSGANVLTF. Filled out from reference TRBV11-3 and TRBJ2-6, the complete variable domain reads EAGVVQSPRYKIIEKKQPVAFWCNPISGHNTLYWYLQNLGQGPELLIRYENEEAVDDSQLPKDRFSAERLKGVDSTLKIQPAELGDSAVYLCASSPTLAGALSGANVLTFGAGSRLTVL.

The chain has TRBV11-2 and TRBJ2-7; 7 bases agree with TRBD2. Germline CDR1 and CDR2: SGHAT and FQNNGV. Trimming removed 5 bases from V and 5 bases from J; junction bases left unmatched: 12. The CDR3 runs to 15 residues. CDR3 nucleotides: TGTGCCAGCAGCCTCGTTGCGGGAGAAGCGGACGAGCAGTACGTC. Protein sequence: CASSLVAGEADEQYV.

This clone came up once. J is TRBJ1-3 and V is TRBV28; no definite D call. There are 12 residues in the CDR3. V lost 2 bases, J lost 9 bases, and 8 bases lay in between. The V gene's germline CDR1 is MDHEN and CDR2 SYDVKM. Here the CDR3 DNA reads TGTGCCAGCAGTTTAGGTGCGAGCACCATATATTTT. The encoded protein is CASSLGASTIYF.

The chain links TRBV13 to TRBJ1-1, with TRBD1 matching 9 bases. Germline V gene data show CDR1 as PRHDT and CDR2 as FYEKMQ (reference sequence). V lost 1 base to trimming and J lost 7 bases; unmatched junction nucleotides: 4. The CDR3 loop spans 14 amino acids. The CDR3 loop is CASSLVGTGIEAFF. CDR3 coding DNA: TGTGCCAGCAGCTTAGTTGGGACAGGGATTGAAGCTTTCTTT.

The chain couples TRBV5-1 to TRBJ1-4, with D possibly TRBD1 on 6 matching bases. Trimming stripped 4 bases from V and 3 bases from J, with 25 bases between. Germline V gene data show CDR1 as SGHRS and CDR2 as YFSETQ. CDR3 length equals 19 residues. The CDR3 here is CASSPQGVRGLGANEKLFF. The CDR3 DNA sequence: TGCGCCAGCAGCCCACAGGGAGTCCGGGGCCTGGGCGCTAATGAAAAACTGTTTTTT. Based on the CDR3 plus reference TRBV5-1 and TRBJ1-4, the full variable domain is KAGVTQTPRYLIKTRGQQVTLSCSPISGHRSVSWYQQTPGQGLQFLFEYFSETQRNKGNFPGRFSGRQFSNSRSEMNVSTLELGDSALYLCASSPQGVRGLGANEKLFFGSGTQLSVL.

The chain joins TRBV5-1 to TRBJ2-5; TRBD2 agrees at 10 bases. The V gene's germline CDR1 is SGHRS and CDR2 YFSETQ. CDR3 size: 16 residues. V was clipped by 0 bases and J by 5 bases; unmatched bases: 7. DNA of the CDR3: TGCGCCAGCAGCTTGGCCCAAGCGGGAGGGCGGGAGACCCAGTACTTC. Its protein product is CASSLAQAGGRETQYF.

The rearrangement links TRBV13 to TRBJ2-6, with TRBD2 matching over 7 bases. CDR1 and CDR2 (germline): PRHDT, FYEKMQ (reference sequence). J gave up 4 bases and V 2 bases, and 5 bases lay outside the gene matches. This CDR3 comprises 16 residues. DNA of the CDR3: TGTGCCAGCAGCTTAAATCCGGGACTAGGGGCCAACGTCCTGACTTTC. It codes for CASSLNPGLGANVLTF.

The V and J genes are TRBV6-5 and TRBJ2-7; D is perhaps TRBD1 (7 bases). This CDR3 region has 14 residues. V was clipped by 7 bases and J by 3 bases, with 16 bases between them. The germline V gene encodes CDR1 MNHEY and CDR2 SVGAGI. The DNA of the CDR3 is TGTGCCAGCAAGGAGGGGGCTGTTCTCTACGAGCAGTACTTC. Amino acid sequence: CASKEGAVLYEQYF.

The chain joins TRBV18 to TRBJ2-3; 9 positions match TRBD1. CDR3 size: 15 residues. CDR1 and CDR2 (germline): KGHSH, LQKENI. Trimming removed 6 bases from V and 6 bases from J; junction bases left unmatched: 10. DNA for the CDR3: TGTGCCAGCTCGGAAAGGACAGGGGCGTATGATACGCAGTATTTT. Protein product: CASSERTGAYDTQYF.

The chain is built from TRBV7-8 and TRBJ2-2; the match to TRBD1 covers 7 bases. The CDR3 contains 17 residues. V shed 5 bases and J 0 bases; nucleotides not matched to a gene: 9. CDR1 is SGHVS, CDR2 FQNEAQ, per germline. DNA for the CDR3: TGTGCCAGCAGCCCATGGGGACAGAACGCGAACACCGGGGAGCTGTTTTTT. Amino acids: CASSPWGQNANTGELFF.

The chain carries TRBV7-9 and TRBJ1-2; D is unresolved. Trimming shortened V by 7 bases and J by 4 bases, and 13 bases separated the two germline ends. From germline, CDR1 is SEHNR and CDR2 FQNEAQ (reference sequence). The CDR3 has 13 residues. DNA of the CDR3: TGTGCCAGCACCCTATTCGAGAGCTATGGCTACACCTTC. As protein: CASTLFESYGYTF.

CDR3 sequence (DNA): TGTGCCAGCAGCTCAAACCCGACAGGCTACGAGCAGTACTTC. Translating it yields CASSSNPTGYEQYF. The chain couples TRBV5-6 to TRBJ2-7; D may be TRBD1 (6 bases). V was cut by 3 bases and J by 3 bases, with 13 bases left in between. The CDR3 extends over 14 amino acids. CDR1 and CDR2 (germline): SGHDT, YYEEEE.

The chain recombines TRBV2 with TRBJ1-1, with D perhaps TRBD1 (5 bases). CDR3 length: 13 amino acids. The V gene lost 8 bases and the J gene lost 1 base, with 11 bases spanning the gap. The germline CDR1 and CDR2 sequences are SNHLY and FYNNEI. The CDR3 loop is CASLPRENTEAFF. The CDR3 DNA is TGTGCCAGCCTCCCCAGGGAGAACACTGAAGCTTTCTTT.

DNA of the CDR3: TGTGCCAGCAGTTTAGCCGAGACCGGGGAGCTGTTTTTT. Amino acid sequence: CASSLAETGELFF. The rearrangement uses TRBV28 and TRBJ2-2; D is unclear. The CDR3 is 13 residues long. V was cut by 2 bases and J by 5 bases, with 6 bases left in between. Germline CDR1 MDHEN, CDR2 SYDVKM.

This clone has just a few counts. The V gene is TRBV11-2, the J gene TRBJ1-5; possibly TRBD1 for D (5 bases). The CDR3 is 15 amino acids. Trimming took 1 base from V and 4 from J, leaving 11 bases between them. CDR1 and CDR2 (germline): SGHAT, FQNNGV. The CDR3 protein is CASSLGRVGNQPQHF. For the CDR3, the DNA is TGTGCCAGCAGCTTAGGCAGGGTAGGGAATCAGCCCCAGCATTTT.

The rearrangement links TRBV19 to TRBJ2-2; D gene ambiguous. This CDR3 is 12 amino acids long. Germline V gene data show CDR1 as LNHDA and CDR2 as SQIVND (reference sequence). V gave up 5 bases and J gave up 7 bases, with 8 bases separating them. The CDR3 protein is CASSPINGELFF. The CDR3 DNA is TGTGCCAGTAGTCCTATCAACGGGGAGCTGTTTTTT.

The rearrangement links TRBV30 to TRBJ1-3, with TRBD1 identical over 9 bases. V was clipped by 2 bases and J by 4 bases; unmatched bases: 6. CDR3 length equals 15 residues. CDR1 GTSNPN and CDR2 SVGIG come from the germline V gene (reference sequence). The CDR3 nucleotides read TGTGCCTGGAGTACAGGGGGCCTACTGGGAAACACCATATATTTT. Residues: CAWSTGGLLGNTIYF. The full variable domain, rest sourced from reference TRBV30 and TRBJ1-3, is SQTIHQWPATLVQPVGSPLSLECTVEGTSNPNLYWYRQAAGRGLQLLFYSVGIGQISSEVPQNLSASRPQDRQFILSSKKLLLSDSGFYLCAWSTGGLLGNTIYFGEGSWLTVV.

The CDR3 nucleotides read TGCGCCAGCAGCATCTGGATTAGCGGGAGGTGGACCGACCTTCCCTACTTGAACACCGGGGAGCTGTTTTTT. Residues: CASSIWISGRWTDLPYLNTGELFF. The V and J genes are TRBV5-1 and TRBJ2-2; TRBD2 agrees at 10 bases. V trimming: 4 bases; J trimming: 1 base; junction bases outside the gene matches: 28. Germline CDR1 reads SGHRS; CDR2 reads YFSETQ. The CDR3 sequence is 24 residues long.

The genes are TRBV7-9 and TRBJ2-3; the match to TRBD1 covers 7 bases. This CDR3 spans 16 amino acids. The germline V gene encodes CDR1 SEHNR and CDR2 FQNEAQ (reference sequence). J lost 0 bases, V lost 5 bases, and 8 bases had no gene match. Written as DNA, the CDR3 is TGTGCCAGCAGCACATTAACAGGGGCCAGCACAGATACGCAGTATTTT. Protein product: CASSTLTGASTDTQYF. The entire variable domain, with the rest obtained from reference TRBV7-9 and TRBJ2-3, is as follows: DTGVSQNPRHKITKRGQNVTFRCDPISEHNRLYWYRQTLGQGPEFLTYFQNEAQLEKSRLLSDRFSAERPKGSFSTLEIQRTEQGDSAMYLCASSTLTGASTDTQYFGPGTRLTVL.

The count of this clone is one. The chain couples TRBV19 to TRBJ1-2; 7 bases are a match to TRBD1. This CDR3 has 15 residues. Trimming removed 4 bases from V and 4 bases from J; junction bases left unmatched: 9. Germline V lookup: CDR1 LNHDA, CDR2 SQIVND (reference sequence). CDR3 sequence: CASSTTGELIYGYTF. CDR3 sequence (DNA): TGTGCCAGTAGTACCACAGGGGAGCTGATCTATGGCTACACCTTC.

The V gene is TRBV3-1 (or the pseudogene TRBV3-2), the J gene TRBJ1-5; D remains unclear. The CDR3 covers 17 residues. The V gene lost 0 bases and the J gene lost 6 bases, with 18 bases spanning the gap. Germline V gene data show CDR1 as LGHDT and CDR2 as YNNKEL (reference sequence). This CDR3 is CASSQDTLAGGGQPQHF. CDR3 sequence (DNA): TGTGCCAGCAGCCAAGATACCTTAGCGGGCGGAGGTCAGCCCCAGCATTTT.

The CDR3 spells CASSRPTSVSSYEQYF. The CDR3 DNA follows: TGTGCCAGCAGCCGACCTACTAGCGTGAGCTCCTACGAGCAGTACTTC. The gene calls are TRBV28 and TRBJ2-7; 7 bases agree with TRBD2. The V segment lost 6 bases and the J segment 0 bases; nucleotides outside the gene matches: 11. The CDR3 has 16 amino acids. Germline V gene data show CDR1 as MDHEN and CDR2 as SYDVKM.

Details on this clone: This sample includes further DNA sequences coding for the same CDR3. The chain joins TRBV5-1 to TRBJ1-5, with D possibly being TRBD1 (6 bases). CDR1 is SGHRS, CDR2 YFSETQ, per germline. The CDR3 extends over 14 amino acids. The V end was cut by 0 bases, the J end by 2 bases, with 6 bases between. Here the CDR3 reads CASSLAGGNQPQHF. As DNA, the CDR3 is TGCGCCAGCAGCTTGGCAGGGGGCAATCAGCCCCAGCATTTT.

The rearrangement joins TRBV5-1 to TRBJ2-2, with TRBD1 as a possible D gene (5 bases). Germline V CDR1 and CDR2: SGHRS, YFSETQ. The V gene lost 3 bases and the J gene lost 3 bases, with 9 bases spanning the gap. CDR3 length: 14 amino acids. CDR3 in amino acids: CASSWTPYTGELFF. The CDR3 DNA sequence: TGCGCCAGCAGCTGGACACCGTACACCGGGGAGCTGTTTTTT. The variable domain in full, with the rest retrieved from reference TRBV5-1 and TRBJ2-2, is KAGVTQTPRYLIKTRGQQVTLSCSPISGHRSVSWYQQTPGQGLQFLFEYFSETQRNKGNFPGRFSGRQFSNSRSEMNVSTLELGDSALYLCASSWTPYTGELFFGEGSRLTVL.